This T cell receptor beta chain was recorded in a study of CD8 T cells in ankylosing spondylitis (dated by TCRdb to the late 2010s). Regarding the study in general: To find TCR variants linked to disease, the study profiled T cell receptor beta repertoires in ankylosing spondylitis patients and healthy donors. The whole study cohort included about a hundred healthy donors and some 27 ankylosing spondylitis patients. Peripheral blood samples were taken, and synovial fluid was additionally collected from ankylosing spondylitis patients.

Study-wide conclusions, independent of this receptor: Significant enrichment of the disease-linked clones was reported in matched synovial fluid samples from ankylosing spondylitis patients. A CD8+ phenotype was shown by the disease-linked clones, which were found at relatively low frequencies in peripheral blood. Some of the motif variants had been reported before in the synovial fluid and blood of reactive arthritis patients, a finding that suggests common disease-initiation mechanisms. Blood from ankylosing spondylitis patients appeared to be characterized by a TCR beta motif composed of eight or nine highly homologous amino acid variants.

The listed sequencing device is Illumina HiSeq 2500. TCR beta libraries were prepared by quantitative 5'-RACE with molecular barcodes. The original pipeline was this. To identify disease-linked TCR variants, a new computational method was used, one built on a probabilistic model of VDJ rearrangement. TCRdb passed the public sequencing reads through fastp at Q25 and MiXCR, retaining productive beta sequences. Duplicate CDR3 protein sequences are folded into a single record with the most common DNA and genes. In this record, the V and J calls reflect TCRdb's handling and not the investigators' own analysis. The sample table lists 200,000 or so distinct CDR3 sequences, 15% to 20% of them with a count of one. The top ten clones comprise approximately 4.3% of the sample. Looking up the germline V gene yields CDR1 MDHEN and CDR2 SYDVKM. The CDR3 sequence holds 13 residues, the cysteine and phenylalanine included. This entry keeps only the CDR3 DNA: 39 bases, framed from base 1. V is clipped by 10 bases and J by 1 base, and the sequence between their germline boundaries is 13 bases long.

This clonotype came up a few times. Its antigen specificity is not known. No qualities accompany the bases; no much larger clone lies one base away. This TCR was recovered from a male donor under 35 with ankylosing spondylitis or in good health (not recorded which). Donor details come from another sample of the same person, matched by shared clones. The specimen was blood, either unsorted or a sorted T cell fraction (not recorded which). The rearranged chain carries TRBV28 and TRBJ2-5; D gene: possibly TRBD2, on 6 matching bases. The CDR3 reads as follows: CATQRSGQETQYF. The nucleotides read TGTGCCACCCAACGTAGCGGCCAAGAGACCCAGTACTTC.